Shown below are 22 T cell receptor beta chains from a single sample sequenced in a study of blood T cell repertoires in COVID-19 (dated by TCRdb to the early 2020s). The method was the immunoSEQ multiplex PCR assay. What TCRdb holds here is the immuneACCESS table cut down to in-frame rearrangements. Part of the clones is not present; checked against another copy, under half of the missing clones reflect an unresolved V gene, and the others are unexplained. This sample is represented by around 200,000 clones; approximately 85% of them were singletons. The ten largest clonotypes hold 2.5% to 3.5% of the sample. Sequencing was carried out using peripheral blood. The source of these receptors is a man between 60 and 70 years old with acute or convalescent COVID-19.

Concerning this clone: An end of the junction differs from the germline gene, which may be a read error. The gene calls are TRBV24-1 and TRBJ1-1, with D maybe TRBD1 (6 bases). This CDR3 comprises 15 residues. From germline, CDR1 is KGHDR and CDR2 SFDVKD. This CDR3 is CATSDPTGGNNEAFF. CDR3 nucleotides: TGTGCCACCAGTGATCCGACGGGGGGCAACAATGAAGCTTTCTTT.

The chain carries TRBV27 and TRBJ1-1; TRBD1 might be the D (6 bases). The CDR3 spans 13 residues. V dropped 3 bases and J dropped 8 bases, with 13 bases sitting between them. Germline CDR1 and CDR2: MNHEY and SMNVEV (reference sequence). The CDR3 DNA reads as TGTGCCAGCAGTTTGTACAGGGCCCAAGAAGCTTTCTTT. Encoded protein: CASSLYRAQEAFF.

The V call is TRBV19, the J call TRBJ2-4; D may be TRBD1 (6 bases). The CDR3 sequence is 15 residues long. From germline, CDR1 is LNHDA and CDR2 SQIVND (reference sequence). Trimming stripped 3 bases from V and 9 bases from J, with 18 bases between. As DNA, the CDR3 is TGTGCCAGTAGTATTTCCGGCAGGGGTATAATCATTCAGTACTTC. It specifies CASSISGRGIIIQYF.

This rearrangement joins TRBV19 to TRBJ1-1; D unclear. The CDR3 has 13 amino acids. The germline V and J ends were trimmed by 6 bases and 1 base, with 9 bases remaining between them. Germline V gives CDR1 LNHDA, CDR2 SQIVND (reference sequence). The CDR3 region has the DNA TGTGCCAGTAGGGTGAGACAGAACACTGAAGCTTTCTTT. Its protein is CASRVRQNTEAFF.

The J gene is TRBJ2-4, the V gene TRBV19, with TRBD1 identical over 8 bases. Germline V gene lookup returns CDR1 LNHDA and CDR2 SQIVND (reference sequence). CDR3 size: 14 residues. Trimming at V came to 3 bases and at J to 8 bases, leaving 6 bases not matched to a gene. CDR3: CASSMTNRGDIQYF. The CDR3 nucleotides are TGTGCCAGTAGTATGACCAACAGGGGGGACATTCAGTACTTC.

The chain is built from TRBV28 and TRBJ1-5; D gene ambiguous. The germline V and J ends were trimmed by 8 bases and 5 bases, with 10 bases remaining between them. CDR1 MDHEN and CDR2 SYDVKM come from the germline V gene. The CDR3 is 12 amino acids. In DNA, the CDR3 is TGTGCCAGCCCTGGCGGGGATCAGCCCCAGCATTTT. Its protein product is CASPGGDQPQHF.

The V and J genes are TRBV5-6 and TRBJ2-7; D might be TRBD2 (5 bases). The CDR3 sequence is 15 residues long. Germline V gene sequence: CDR1 SGHDT, CDR2 YYEEEE. The ends were cut back, 1 base at V and 2 bases at J, with 13 bases in the middle. The CDR3 region is CASSLRRTLTYEQYF. For the CDR3, the DNA is TGTGCCAGCAGCTTGCGGAGGACTTTGACCTACGAGCAGTACTTC.

The chain carries TRBV7-9 and TRBJ2-1, with 12 bases identical to TRBD2. The CDR3 is 17 amino acids. Losses at the gene ends were 5 bases for V and 1 base for J; bases not matched to a gene: 6. CDR1 SEHNR and CDR2 FQNEAQ come from the germline V gene (reference sequence). CDR3 amino acids: CASSQTSGSLSYNEQFF. CDR3 in DNA: TGTGCCAGCAGCCAGACTAGCGGGAGTCTTTCCTACAATGAGCAGTTCTTC.

J is TRBJ1-6 and V is TRBV3-1 (or the pseudogene TRBV3-2), with a weak D call TRBD1 (5 bases). Trimming pared 7 bases from V and 9 bases from J, leaving 13 bases between. Germline lookup yields CDR1 LGHDT and CDR2 YNNKEL (reference sequence). This CDR3 is 13 amino acids long. CDR3 bases: TGTGCCAGCACCAAAATGGGGGGTTCACCCCTCCACTTT. This gives the protein CASTKMGGSPLHF.

This chain uses TRBV3-1 (or the pseudogene TRBV3-2) with TRBJ2-6; the match to TRBD1 covers 9 bases. Per germline, CDR1 LGHDT and CDR2 YNNKEL (reference sequence). The CDR3 spans 18 residues. Trimming removed 0 bases from V and 0 bases from J; junction bases left unmatched: 3. The CDR3 DNA follows: TGTGCCAGCAGCCAAGACCGGGACAGGGACTCTGGGGCCAACGTCCTGACTTTC. Translated: CASSQDRDRDSGANVLTF.

There are a few counts of this clone. This chain joins TRBV5-1 and TRBJ2-1; 10 nucleotides line up with TRBD2. The CDR3 contains 16 residues. Germline lookup yields CDR1 SGHRS and CDR2 YFSETQ. Unmatched junction bases numbered 12, after V lost 9 bases and J lost 3 bases. CDR3 bases: TGCGCCAAAAGGCTAGCGGGGGCCACCTACTACAATGAGCAGTTCTTC. Its protein product is CAKRLAGATYYNEQFF.

The chain is built from TRBV7-3 and TRBJ1-1, with a weak D call TRBD1 (5 bases). The CDR3 spans 14 residues. V was trimmed by 6 bases and J by 3 bases, leaving 14 bases between them. Germline V gene sequence: CDR1 SGHTA, CDR2 FQGTGA. CDR3 sequence: CASSRGRADTEAFF. DNA of the CDR3: TGTGCCAGCAGTCGCGGCAGGGCGGACACTGAAGCTTTCTTT.

The CDR3 nucleotides are TGTGCCATAGCCGGACAGCCCTACGAGCAGTACTTC. Translating it yields CAIAGQPYEQYF. This rearrangement joins TRBV10-3 to TRBJ2-7, with D possibly being TRBD1 (6 bases). Trimming shortened V by 9 bases and J by 2 bases, and 11 bases separated the two germline ends. Germline V gene data show CDR1 as ENHRY and CDR2 as SYGVKD. The CDR3 extends over 12 amino acids.

V and J are TRBV28 and TRBJ1-2; no clear D. Germline V CDR1 and CDR2: MDHEN, SYDVKM. V lost 3 bases to trimming and J lost 2 bases, with 13 bases between them. This CDR3 spans 15 amino acids. CDR3 residues: CASSLGDRPNYGYTF. CDR3 DNA: TGTGCCAGCAGTTTGGGAGACCGACCCAACTATGGCTACACCTTC.

The chain recombines TRBV9 with TRBJ1-4; 9 nucleotides line up with TRBD1. This CDR3 is 17 amino acids long. Unmatched junction bases numbered 11, after V lost 0 bases and J lost 8 bases. Per germline, CDR1 SGDLS and CDR2 YYNGEE. The CDR3 protein is CASSVGEGGTGQEKLFF. The CDR3 nucleotides read TGTGCCAGCAGCGTAGGAGAGGGGGGGACAGGGCAAGAAAAACTGTTTTTT. The variable domain in full, completed from reference TRBV9 and TRBJ1-4, reads DSGVTQTPKHLITATGQRVTLRCSPRSGDLSVYWYQQSLDQGLQFLIQYYNGEERAKGNILERFSAQQFPDLHSELNLSSLELGDSALYFCASSVGEGGTGQEKLFFGSGTQLSVL.

The chain uses TRBV28 and TRBJ1-2; TRBD1 is a possible D gene (5 bases). Germline V gives CDR1 MDHEN, CDR2 SYDVKM. Trimming cost V 3 bases and J 6 bases, with 11 bases left between them. The CDR3 sequence is 13 residues long. The CDR3 DNA follows: TGTGCCAGCAGTTTCAGGGATTTGGATGGCTACACCTTC. As protein: CASSFRDLDGYTF.

The genes are TRBV28 and TRBJ1-2; 8 nucleotides line up with TRBD1. CDR1 is MDHEN, CDR2 SYDVKM, per germline. The ends lost 5 bases at V and 2 bases at J; junction bases unmatched: 7. The CDR3 has 15 residues. In nucleotides, the CDR3 is TGTGCCAGCAGTACCCGGACAGGGCCGAACTATGGCTACACCTTC. It is translated as CASSTRTGPNYGYTF.

V gene TRBV12-3 or TRBV12-4 combines with J gene TRBJ2-7; D is unresolved. Deletions cut 4 bases from V and 0 bases from J, with 4 bases between. This CDR3 is 12 amino acids long. CDR3 in amino acids: CASSYRSYEQYF. As DNA, the CDR3 is TGTGCCAGCAGTTATCGCTCCTACGAGCAGTACTTC.

V is TRBV5-1 and J is TRBJ1-5; possible D gene TRBD1, 6 bases. Trimming removed 4 bases at V and 3 bases at J, with 14 bases between. The germline V gene encodes CDR1 SGHRS and CDR2 YFSETQ. The CDR3 length is 15 residues. CDR3 amino acids: CASSLSGQYNQPQHF. In DNA form, the CDR3 reads TGCGCCAGCAGCCTCTCCGGACAGTACAATCAGCCCCAGCATTTT.

This rearrangement joins TRBV6-2 or TRBV6-3 to TRBJ2-2; tentative D call: TRBD2 (5 bases). Per the germline V gene, CDR1 is MNHEY and CDR2 is SVGEGT. The CDR3 has 15 residues. Trimming pared 0 bases from V and 3 bases from J, leaving 8 bases between. The CDR3 loop reads CASSYSSSHTGELFF. For the CDR3, the DNA is TGTGCCAGCAGTTACTCCTCTAGCCACACCGGGGAGCTGTTTTTT.

This chain joins TRBV6-1 and TRBJ2-7; 13 bases map to TRBD2. This CDR3 has 15 residues. Germline V gene data show CDR1 as MNHNS and CDR2 as SASEGT. V lost 3 bases, J lost 7 bases, and 6 bases stayed unmatched. The CDR3 loop reads CASSDGLAGVGEQYF. The DNA of the CDR3 is TGTGCCAGCAGTGACGGACTAGCGGGAGTAGGTGAGCAGTACTTC.

The rearrangement uses TRBV11-1 and TRBJ2-7, with D maybe TRBD1 (5 bases). Trimming shortened V by 1 base and J by 7 bases, and 14 bases separated the two germline ends. Germline V gene data show CDR1 as SGHAT and CDR2 as FQDESV (reference sequence). The CDR3 extends over 14 amino acids. This chain's CDR3 is CASSLEVQGTEQYF. CDR3 DNA sequence: TGTGCCAGCAGCTTAGAAGTCCAGGGTACGGAGCAGTACTTC.